What follows describes a single T cell receptor beta chain. No antigen is known for it. This record belongs to a study of graft-versus-host responses after intestinal transplantation. The wider study: Recipients underwent multivisceral, liver-intestinal, or isolated intestinal transplants. Whole-study results and caveats: Some GvH clones appeared in ileal mucosa or blood before recipient bone marrow. Early declines in HvG clones that occurred post-transplant were associated with peak circulating GvH clone levels.

The J segment lost 7 bases and the V segment lost 0 bases, leaving 5 bases of the junction unmatched. CDR1 is SNHLY, CDR2 FYNNEI, per germline. The CDR3 runs to 14 residues. The protocol was immunoSEQ multiplex PCR, while the TCRdb copy is restricted to in-frame clones and leaves out a portion. The sample lists around 100,000 clones; around 92% were seen once. V is TRBV2 and J is TRBJ2-7; 8 positions agree with TRBD2. The sequencing used unstimulated CD8+ T cells sorted from spleen or lymph node cells, collected before transplant. This clonotype was sampled from a human donor who was the organ donor for an intestinal transplant. The CDR3 sequence is CASSEAGTRGEQYF. The CDR3 DNA reads as TGTGCCAGCAGTGAAGCCGGGACTAGGGGTGAGCAGTACTTC.